One sample yielded the 10 T cell receptor beta chains listed below, sequenced in a study of shared clonotypes between healthy human individuals. TCRdb's copy holds only in-frame clones and misses some; the assay was immunoSEQ multiplex PCR. The sample shows about 1 million clones, about three quarters of them seen only once. Sample: memory CD4+ T cells sorted from blood. The subset is: CD45RA-negative fraction. The receptor source for this set is a man between 18 and 35 years old in good health.

This clone has a handful of counts. This sequence joins TRBV6-1 and TRBJ1-6, with 7 bases that match TRBD1. The CDR3 runs 15 residues. V was clipped by 6 bases and J by 7 bases; unmatched bases: 9. Germline V lookup: CDR1 MNHNS, CDR2 SASEGT. The CDR3 is CASSPIQGDNSPLHF. In DNA, the CDR3 is TGTGCCAGCAGCCCCATCCAGGGGGACAATTCACCCCTCCACTTT.

Details on this clone: Other DNA sequences from this sample encode an identical CDR3 as well. The rearrangement joins TRBV18 to TRBJ1-1, with no clear D. Trimming left V 4 bases short and J 0 bases short, with 6 bases between. The CDR3 extends over 13 amino acids. The germline V gene encodes CDR1 KGHSH and CDR2 LQKENI. CDR3 nucleotides: TGTGCCAGCTCACAAACGGTGAACACTGAAGCTTTCTTT. Its translation: CASSQTVNTEAFF.

This clone was picked up a small number of times. This chain joins TRBV2 and TRBJ1-1, with D maybe TRBD1 (5 bases). Germline CDR1 and CDR2: SNHLY and FYNNEI. The V gene lost 0 bases and the J gene lost 4 bases, with 9 bases spanning the gap. The CDR3 sequence is 14 residues long. In nucleotides, the CDR3 is TGTGCCAGCAGTGAAGCGTCGGGGGGCACTGAAGCTTTCTTT. This encodes CASSEASGGTEAFF.

This chain joins TRBV6-1 and TRBJ1-2; D is uncertain. Trimming stripped 7 bases from V and 4 bases from J, with 13 bases between. The CDR3 contains 13 residues. CDR1 and CDR2 from the germline V gene are MNHNS and SASEGT. The CDR3 here is CASTDPSVYGYTF. The DNA for the CDR3 is TGTGCCAGCACGGACCCTTCGGTCTATGGCTACACCTTC.

The CDR3 coding sequence is TGTGCCAGCAGTCCCTTGGGGAACACTGAAGCTTTCTTT. Its translation: CASSPLGNTEAFF. The genes are TRBV6-1 and TRBJ1-1; D is undetermined. The CDR3 sequence is 13 residues long. Trimming stripped 5 bases from V and 1 base from J, with 8 bases between. Germline V gives CDR1 MNHNS, CDR2 SASEGT.

This chain connects TRBV6-5 to TRBJ2-1, with D perhaps TRBD2 (5 bases). CDR1 MNHEY and CDR2 SVGAGI come from the germline V gene. The CDR3 runs to 12 residues. V lost 7 bases to trimming and J lost 6 bases, with 10 bases between them. This CDR3 reads CASKGLTNEQFF. CDR3 DNA: TGTGCCAGCAAAGGACTTACCAATGAGCAGTTCTTC.

The V gene is TRBV7-2, the J gene TRBJ2-3, with D possibly being TRBD1 or TRBD2 (5 bases each). The CDR3 consists of 13 residues. The V gene lost 5 bases and the J gene lost 4 bases, with 10 bases spanning the gap. CDR1 and CDR2 from the germline V gene are SGHTA and FQGNSA. CDR3 in amino acids: CASSTLGADTQYF. The CDR3 bases are TGTGCCAGCAGCACCCTGGGGGCAGATACGCAGTATTTT. The whole variable domain, filled in from reference TRBV7-2 and TRBJ2-3, reads GAGVSQSPSNKVTEKGKDVELRCDPISGHTALYWYRQSLGQGLEFLIYFQGNSAPDKSGLPSDRFSAERTGGSVSTLTIQRTQQEDSAVYLCASSTLGADTQYFGPGTRLTVL.

The chain uses TRBV28 and TRBJ2-4, with D perhaps matching TRBD2 (7 bases). The CDR3 contains 13 residues. From germline, CDR1 is MDHEN and CDR2 SYDVKM. V gave up 5 bases and J gave up 9 bases, with 14 bases separating them. The CDR3 DNA follows: TGTGCCAGCAGTGAGGGGGGGAATGTCATTCAGTACTTC. This codes for CASSEGGNVIQYF.

V is TRBV7-9 and J is TRBJ2-7; no clear D. Germline V gene lookup returns CDR1 SEHNR and CDR2 FQNEAQ (reference sequence). V was clipped by 5 bases and J by 4 bases, with 18 bases between them. There are 15 residues in the CDR3. The CDR3 loop is CASSLVTVLRYEQYF. The CDR3 DNA follows: TGTGCCAGCAGCCTAGTAACAGTTCTCCGGTACGAGCAGTACTTC.

The chain joins TRBV29-1 to TRBJ2-3; perhaps TRBD1 as D (5 bases). The V and J ends lost 4 bases and 4 bases respectively, with 18 bases between them. From germline, CDR1 is SQVTM and CDR2 ANQGSEA. The CDR3 consists of 15 residues. The CDR3: CSVVRGLLGPDTQYF. CDR3 nucleotide sequence: TGCAGCGTTGTAAGGGGTTTGCTTGGGCCAGATACGCAGTATTTT.